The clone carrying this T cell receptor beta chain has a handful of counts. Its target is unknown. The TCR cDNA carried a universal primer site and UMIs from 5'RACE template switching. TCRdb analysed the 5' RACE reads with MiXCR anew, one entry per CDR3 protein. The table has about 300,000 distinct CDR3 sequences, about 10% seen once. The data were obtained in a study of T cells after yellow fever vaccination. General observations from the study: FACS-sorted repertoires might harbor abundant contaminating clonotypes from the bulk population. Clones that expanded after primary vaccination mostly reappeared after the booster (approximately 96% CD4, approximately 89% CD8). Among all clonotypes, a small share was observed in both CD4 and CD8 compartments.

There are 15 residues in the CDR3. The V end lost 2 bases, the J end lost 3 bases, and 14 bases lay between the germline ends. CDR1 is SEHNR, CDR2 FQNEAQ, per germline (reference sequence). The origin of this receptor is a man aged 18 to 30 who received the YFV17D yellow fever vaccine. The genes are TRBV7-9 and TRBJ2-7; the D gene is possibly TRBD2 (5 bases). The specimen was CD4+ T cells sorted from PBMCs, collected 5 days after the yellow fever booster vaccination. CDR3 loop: CASSLTGLAGYEQYF. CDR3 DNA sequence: TGTGCCAGCAGCTTAACTGGGCTTGCGGGCTACGAGCAGTACTTC. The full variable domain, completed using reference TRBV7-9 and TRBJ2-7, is DTGVSQNPRHKITKRGQNVTFRCDPISEHNRLYWYRQTLGQGPEFLTYFQNEAQLEKSRLLSDRFSAERPKGSFSTLEIQRTEQGDSAMYLCASSLTGLAGYEQYFGPGTRLTVT.